These T cell receptor beta chains were read from a single sample in a study of blood T cell repertoires in COVID-19. Assay used: immunoSEQ multiplex PCR; TCRdb lists only in-frame clones, some missing. The sample contains about 58,000 clones, roughly nine tenths of which appear only once. Sequencing used peripheral blood. These receptors came from a woman in her 70s with active COVID-19. CDR3s include the opening cysteine and the closing phenylalanine or tryptophan. The D gene is left open where the match is weak. Not every row has a clone size; where given, it reads once, few, many or a size class.

D gene	V gene	clone size	J gene	CDR3 protein	CDR3 DNA
TRBD1	TRBV6-7	-	TRBJ1-5	CAIWDRGPNSNQPQHF	TGTGCCATATGGGACAGGGGGCCCAATAGCAATCAGCCCCAGCATTTT
-	TRBV3-1/TRBV3-2	-	TRBJ2-1	CASSQDATGRNEQFF	TGTGCCAGCAGCCAAGACGCGACAGGGAGGAATGAGCAGTTCTTC
TRBD2	TRBV27	-	TRBJ2-5	CASRPGLGLAWETQYF	TGTGCCAGCAGACCAGGTCTGGGACTAGCTTGGGAGACCCAGTACTTC
TRBD1	TRBV10-1	few	TRBJ2-1	CASSSTQTGAAFF	TGCGCCAGCAGTTCAACTCAGACAGGGGCCGCGTTCTTC
TRBD2	TRBV15	once	TRBJ2-7	CATSRPGTSSYEQYF	TGTGCCACCAGCAGACCCGGGACTAGCTCCTACGAGCAGTACTTC
TRBD1	TRBV27	once	TRBJ2-4	CASRTGNSGIQYF	TGTGCCAGCAGGACAGGGAATAGTGGCATTCAGTACTTC
TRBD2	TRBV11-2	-	TRBJ2-3	CASSLGLAGGPPDTQYF	TGTGCCAGCAGCTTAGGGTTAGCGGGAGGGCCGCCAGATACGCAGTATTTT
-	TRBV21-1	-	TRBJ2-7	CASSKDLVPYEQYF	TGTGCCAGCAGCAAGGATCTAGTACCCTACGAGCAGTACTTC
TRBD1	TRBV5-1	-	TRBJ1-6	CASSEWGTGGSSPLHF	TGCGCCAGCAGCGAGTGGGGGACAGGGGGTAGTTCACCCCTCCACTTT
-	TRBV15	-	TRBJ2-2	CATSGEKPAGRGTGELFF	TGTGCCACCAGCGGAGAAAAACCAGCGGGTCGTGGCACCGGGGAGCTGTTTTTT
-	TRBV4-1	-	TRBJ2-1	CASSQDRGEQFF	TGCGCCAGCAGCCAAGACAGGGGTGAGCAGTTCTTC
-	TRBV7-9	-	TRBJ2-2	CASRRGTNNTGELFF	TGTGCCAGCAGAAGGGGGACCAACAACACCGGGGAGCTGTTTTTT
-	TRBV21-1	-	TRBJ2-7	CASSTYQTGEQYF	TGTGCCAGCAGCACGTATCAGACAGGCGAGCAGTACTTC
-	TRBV7-2	-	TRBJ1-6	CASSLVNSPLHF	TGTGCCAGCAGCCTCGTTAATTCACCCCTCCACTTT
-	TRBV28	-	TRBJ2-1	CASSLPVKTYNEQFF	TGTGCCAGCAGTTTACCAGTTAAGACCTACAATGAGCAGTTCTTC
TRBD2	TRBV28	-	TRBJ2-5	CASSSREGWGMGETQYF	TGTGCCAGCAGTTCGAGGGAGGGCTGGGGAATGGGAGAGACCCAGTACTTC
TRBD1	TRBV7-9	-	TRBJ2-1	CASSLPDRGNEQFF	TGTGCCAGCAGCTTACCTGACAGGGGGAATGAGCAGTTCTTC
-	TRBV7-9	-	TRBJ2-2	CASSSVGQTNTGELFF	TGTGCCAGCAGCTCAGTCGGACAGACGAACACCGGGGAGCTGTTTTTT
-	TRBV7-8	-	TRBJ2-1	CASSLTRGWGEQFF	TGTGCCAGCAGCTTGACTAGGGGCTGGGGTGAGCAGTTCTTC
TRBD1	TRBV6-5	medium-sized	TRBJ1-6	CASSSGTGNSPLHF	TGTGCCAGCAGTTCCGGGACAGGGAATTCACCCCTCCACTTT
-	TRBV30	-	TRBJ1-2	CAWSVQGSYGYTF	TGTGCCTGGAGTGTACAGGGATCCTATGGCTACACCTTC
-	TRBV5-1	once	TRBJ1-2	CASSLDRLANYGYTF	TGCGCCAGCAGCCTGGACAGACTAGCTAACTATGGCTACACCTTC
-	TRBV9	-	TRBJ2-7	CASSVGGSSSYEQYF	TGTGCCAGCAGCGTAGGCGGCAGTTCTTCCTACGAGCAGTACTTC
-	TRBV12-3/TRBV12-4	-	TRBJ2-5	CASRRGASQYF	TGTGCCAGCCGCAGGGGTGCGTCCCAGTACTTC
-	TRBV3-1/TRBV3-2	-	TRBJ1-3	CASSPRASRAGNTIYF	TGTGCCAGCAGCCCCAGGGCCTCTAGGGCTGGAAACACCATATATTTT
-	TRBV4-1	-	TRBJ1-1	CASSQDRGVETEAFF	TGCGCCAGCAGCCAAGATCGGGGGGTTGAAACTGAAGCTTTCTTT
TRBD2	TRBV30	-	TRBJ2-1	CASSGRALNEQFF	TGTGCCTCTAGCGGGAGGGCCTTAAATGAGCAGTTCTTC
TRBD2	TRBV7-8	-	TRBJ2-7	CASSLGGLAGESSYEQYF	TGTGCCAGCAGCTTAGGTGGATTAGCGGGAGAAAGCTCCTACGAGCAGTACTTC